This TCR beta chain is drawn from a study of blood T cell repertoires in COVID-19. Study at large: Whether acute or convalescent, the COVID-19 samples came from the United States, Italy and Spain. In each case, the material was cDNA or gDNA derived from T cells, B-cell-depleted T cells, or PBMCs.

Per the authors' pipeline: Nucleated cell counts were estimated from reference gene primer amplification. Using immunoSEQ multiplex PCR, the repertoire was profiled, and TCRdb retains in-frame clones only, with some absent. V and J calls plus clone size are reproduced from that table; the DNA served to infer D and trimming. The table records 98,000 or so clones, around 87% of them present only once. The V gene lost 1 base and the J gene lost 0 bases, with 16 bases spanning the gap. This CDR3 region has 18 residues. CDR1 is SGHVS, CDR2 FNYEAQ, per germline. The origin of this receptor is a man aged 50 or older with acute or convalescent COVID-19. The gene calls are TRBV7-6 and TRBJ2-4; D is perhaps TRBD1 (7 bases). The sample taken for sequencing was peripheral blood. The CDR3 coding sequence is TGTGCCAGCAGCTTAGAGGGGGCCACGGGAGTAGCCAAAAACATTCAGTACTTC. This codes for CASSLEGATGVAKNIQYF.